The TCR beta chain described here comes from a study of T cell repertoires in cytomegalovirus infection. Overall study results and limits: The study identified carriers of CMV plus the relevant HLA from cumulative public TCR beta family frequency.

This clonotype was counted only a few times. Its antigen is not known. CDR3 length: 15 residues. Germline V lookup: CDR1 SEHNR, CDR2 FQNEAQ (reference sequence). J was trimmed by 4 bases and V by 2 bases; bases with no gene match: 6. Each CDR3 protein is one row after TCRdb ran MiXCR on the reads. The table lists hundreds of thousands of distinct CDR3 sequences, about 30% of them singletons. The chain combines TRBV7-9 with TRBJ2-3, with 7 positions matching TRBD2. The sequencing used cultured PBMCs, collected from culture after CMV antigen stimulation. This receptor was obtained from a human donor in good health (CMV status not recorded). Some clones in this sample may be carry-over from other donors' samples. The CDR3 bases are TGTGCCAGCAGCTTATTTGCGGGGGTGGCAGATACGCAGTATTTT. It translates to CASSLFAGVADTQYF.